This entry features one TCR beta chain sequence. Primers included in the PCR were 60 Vbeta and 13 Jbeta primers. The repertoire was sequenced with immunoSEQ multiplex PCR; TCRdb's copy has only in-frame clones and lacks some. The sample gives 100,000 or so clones, roughly 81% of which show up once; less than 1.5% is in the top ten. V was clipped by 5 bases and J by 4 bases; unmatched bases: 9. The CDR3 spans 15 residues. Germline lookup yields CDR1 ENHRY and CDR2 SYGVKD. The data are from a study of cytomegalovirus exposure and HLA in healthy donors. The chain carries TRBV10-3 and TRBJ2-5; TRBD1 agrees at 8 bases. The TCR comes from a man between 40 and 49 years old in good health and CMV-seronegative. Sequenced sample: PBMCs. The CDR3 protein is CAISKGQGGPETQYF. As DNA, the CDR3 is TGTGCCATCAGTAAAGGACAGGGAGGTCCAGAGACCCAGTACTTC.